A selection of T cell receptor beta chains follows, all from one sample in a study of CD8+CD57+ T cells in acquired aplastic anemia. In TCRdb, the reads were re-called with MiXCR into one record per CDR3 protein. This table holds approximately 250,000 distinct CDR3 sequences, approximately 80% found once. Sequenced input: sorted CD4+, CD8+, or CD8+CD57+ T cells (not recorded which) from PBMCs. The receptors here all came from a human donor with aplastic anemia. Both conserved end residues are part of each CDR3. Expanded clones are given a class, and other clones once, few, many or no size at all.

V: TRBV7-2
J: TRBJ2-5
size: .
CDR3: CASSIRGEDNEQF

V: TRBV20-1
J: TRBJ2-7
size: .
CDR3: CSAPASPGGRDEQYF

V: TRBV19
J: TRBJ2-5
size: few
CDR3: CASTRRWDQETQYF

V: TRBV7-8
J: TRBJ2-5
size: .
CDR3: CASSLAGACDTQQYF

V: TRBV9
J: TRBJ2-1
size: .
CDR3: CASSEGLADTDTQQFF

V: TRBV7-9
J: TRBJ2-3
size: .
CDR3: CASSLTAGRPTDTQYF

V: TRBV6-1
J: TRBJ1-6
size: many
CDR3: CASSEGEGLVSPLHF

V: TRBV7-8
J: TRBJ1-2
size: .
CDR3: CASSLRPGGSALSYTF

V: TRBV12-5
J: TRBJ1-5
size: .
CDR3: CASTASYSNQPQHF

V: TRBV24-1
J: TRBJ2-3
size: few
CDR3: CATSDWTGEADTQYF

V: TRBV7-8
J: TRBJ2-1
size: .
CDR3: CASSLAGGHDKQDQFF

V: TRBV2
J: TRBJ2-1
size: once
CDR3: CASSGVGGGNTEQFF

V: TRBV3-1
J: TRBJ1-2
size: few
CDR3: CASSPPPEWASGSGDGYTF

V: TRBV12-3/TRBV12-4
J: TRBJ2-3
size: .
CDR3: CASSSPGLAGVSDTQYF

V: TRBV5-1
J: TRBJ2-1
size: .
CDR3: CASSPKPRGGSDEQFF

V: TRBV19
J: TRBJ1-1
size: .
CDR3: CASSPQGNTEAFF

V: TRBV2
J: TRBJ1-1
size: .
CDR3: CASGLGVTGNPEVFF

V: TRBV10-1
J: TRBJ1-2
size: .
CDR3: CASSSLGREDYGYTF

V: TRBV15
J: TRBJ2-7
size: large
CDR3: CATSGRGLAYEQYF

V: TRBV2
J: TRBJ2-1
size: .
CDR3: CASSGPGQGANEQFF

V: TRBV24-1
J: TRBJ2-7
size: .
CDR3: CATSDLRSYEQYF

V: TRBV7-2
J: TRBJ1-1
size: .
CDR3: CASSLAGWGYEQYFF

V: TRBV7-8
J: TRBJ2-3
size: .
CDR3: CASSLAGDPADTQYF

V: TRBV7-8
J: TRBJ1-2
size: .
CDR3: CASCLERGRGAQTF

V: TRBV2
J: TRBJ2-7
size: .
CDR3: CASSEVAVTYF

V: TRBV7-8
J: TRBJ1-2
size: .
CDR3: CASSLGAVNYGYTF

V: TRBV7-6
J: TRBJ2-3
size: .
CDR3: CASSLAHGTKKTTQYF

V: TRBV7-9
J: TRBJ2-3
size: .
CDR3: CASSLVPGAVFFEYF

V: TRBV15
J: TRBJ2-1
size: .
CDR3: CATSRDRASTNEQFF

V: TRBV9
J: TRBJ2-1
size: .
CDR3: CASSLWGNTHFF

V: TRBV7-9
J: TRBJ1-1
size: .
CDR3: CASSFEDTQYFGPFF

V: TRBV2
J: TRBJ2-3
size: once
CDR3: CASNRDVGTDTQYF

V: TRBV7-9
J: TRBJ2-2
size: few
CDR3: CASSLAGGPETLFF

V: TRBV20-1
J: TRBJ2-3
size: .
CDR3: CSARGRAHTDTQYF

V: TRBV10-2
J: TRBJ2-7
size: .
CDR3: CASSRRNSYEQYF

V: TRBV25-1
J: TRBJ2-7
size: .
CDR3: CASSDSGLADSYEQYF

V: TRBV7-9
J: TRBJ1-1
size: .
CDR3: CASSPDRATEAFF

V: TRBV11-2
J: TRBJ2-1
size: .
CDR3: CASSPRSLAEFLSEQFF

V: TRBV9
J: TRBJ1-1
size: .
CDR3: CASSPQGTEAFF

V: TRBV5-5
J: TRBJ1-6
size: .
CDR3: CASSPGQTDNSPLHF

V: TRBV7-9
J: TRBJ2-3
size: .
CDR3: CASSLAPGQATQDF

V: TRBV6-1
J: TRBJ1-1
size: .
CDR3: CASSESGNLNTEAFF

V: TRBV11-1
J: TRBJ2-5
size: .
CDR3: CATSRDLKQETQYF

V: TRBV7-3
J: TRBJ2-3
size: .
CDR3: CASSLAGRRGTQYF

V: TRBV7-9
J: TRBJ2-3
size: .
CDR3: CASSLVRGEQTLCF

V: TRBV7-7
J: TRBJ2-3
size: .
CDR3: CASSYAGNTGELF

V: TRBV9
J: TRBJ2-1
size: .
CDR3: CASSFEGCGMSDEQFF

V: TRBV4-2
J: TRBJ1-2
size: many
CDR3: CASSQEPAAYGYTF

V: TRBV9
J: TRBJ2-5
size: .
CDR3: CASSGDRGVADTHF

V: TRBV7-2
J: TRBJ1-2
size: .
CDR3: CASSLREGGFTQYYTF

V: TRBV20-1
J: TRBJ1-6
size: .
CDR3: CSARDLLTSNSPLHF

V: TRBV12-3/TRBV12-4
J: TRBJ2-7
size: .
CDR3: CASSLGLSYEQYF

V: TRBV11-3
J: TRBJ1-1
size: .
CDR3: CASSLAGARNTEAFF